This T cell receptor (beta chain) was found in a study of CD8 T cells in ankylosing spondylitis. This clonotype was seen a few times. Its target is unknown. Scientists made TCR beta libraries using quantitative 5'-RACE with molecular barcodes. TCRdb recomputed calls from the 5' RACE reads with MiXCR, one row per CDR3 protein. The table shows just under 350,000 distinct CDR3 sequences, with around 15% occurring only once. CDR3 length: 14 amino acids. CDR1 is SEHNR and CDR2 is FQNEAQ in the germline V gene (reference sequence). Deletions cut 5 bases from V and 4 bases from J, with 12 bases between. General study results and limits: CD8+ disease-linked clones were present at relatively low frequencies in blood. Reportedly, significant enrichment of disease-linked clones occurred in matched ankylosing spondylitis synovial fluid.

This rearrangement joins TRBV7-9 to TRBJ2-1; D call uncertain. The sequence was obtained from a male donor with ankylosing spondylitis or in good health (not recorded which). Source material: blood, either unsorted or a sorted T cell fraction (not recorded which). CDR3 amino acids: CASSLPLQYNEQFF. The CDR3 DNA is TGTGCCAGCAGCCTTCCCCTCCAGTACAATGAGCAGTTCTTC. Full variable domain (outside the CDR3, taken from reference TRBV7-9 and TRBJ2-1): DTGVSQNPRHKITKRGQNVTFRCDPISEHNRLYWYRQTLGQGPEFLTYFQNEAQLEKSRLLSDRFSAERPKGSFSTLEIQRTEQGDSAMYLCASSLPLQYNEQFFGPGTRLTVL.